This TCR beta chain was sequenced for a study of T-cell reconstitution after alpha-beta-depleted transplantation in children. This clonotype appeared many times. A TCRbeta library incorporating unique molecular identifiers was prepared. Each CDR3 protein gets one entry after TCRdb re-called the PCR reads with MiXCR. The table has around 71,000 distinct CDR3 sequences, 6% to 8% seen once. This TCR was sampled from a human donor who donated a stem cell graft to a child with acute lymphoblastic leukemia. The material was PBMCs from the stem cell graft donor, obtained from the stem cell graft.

The CDR3 DNA reads TGTGCCAGCAGCTTACCAGGGAGGGATGGCTACACCTTC. It codes for CASSLPGRDGYTF. The chain links TRBV11-1 to TRBJ1-2, with D maybe TRBD1 (5 bases). V shed 2 bases and J shed 6 bases, with 10 bases lying between them. The CDR3 is made up of 13 amino acids. Germline lookup yields CDR1 SGHAT and CDR2 FQDESV (reference sequence).